The clone carrying this TCR beta chain has a handful of counts. Antigen unknown. Each CDR3 protein is one row after TCRdb ran MiXCR on the RT-PCR reads. The data show about 160,000 distinct CDR3 sequences, roughly a tenth seen once. The source of the sample is a study of response to subunit inactivated influenza vaccine. Study-wide results and caveats: Few additional T cells are recruited per seasonal influenza vaccination, authors suggested.

Per the germline V gene, CDR1 is MNHEY and CDR2 is SMNVEV (reference sequence). The CDR3 is made up of 16 amino acids. V shed 3 bases and J shed 5 bases, with 17 bases lying between them. Sequencing used non-naive T cells sorted from PBMCs, obtained roughly 6 weeks after vaccination. The V call is TRBV27, the J call TRBJ2-1; either TRBD1 or TRBD2 may fit D (5 bases each). The source is a middle-aged man who received an inactivated influenza vaccine. The CDR3 nucleotides read TGTGCCAGCAGTTTTACTATCGGAAGGGGACACAATGAGCAGTTCTTC. Protein product: CASSFTIGRGHNEQFF.